This TCR beta chain was captured in a study of tumor and adjacent non-tumor tissue in lung cancer. Overall study: Around 4 million productive TCRbeta reads were obtained per sample on average.

Study findings and constraints: Normal lung showed higher cumulative top 100 clone frequency than tumor. Compared with tumor, normal lung showed significantly lower TCR diversity.

This sample's RNA came from whole unsorted tissue. The normal lung tissue was taken more than 3 cm from the tumor edge. Between August and November 2014, newly diagnosed, chemotherapy-naive lung cancer patients underwent thoracic surgery in China. TCRbeta libraries were built with three rounds of nested PCR, modified from ARM-PCR. A single record per CDR3 protein comes from TCRdb applying MiXCR to the multiplex PCR reads. Of approximately 82,000 distinct CDR3 sequences in the sample, 76% are singletons; the top ten hold under 50%. On this clonotype itself: The antigen is undetermined. The conserved phenylalanine or tryptophan is not found at the CDR3 terminus, so this likely reflects a read error.

CDR1 and CDR2 (germline): MGHRA, YSYEKL. Trimming shortened V by 0 bases and J by 11 bases, and 20 bases separated the two germline ends. The CDR3 sequence is 16 residues long. The J gene is TRBJ1-5, the V gene TRBV4-1; D is ambiguous. Sample: distant non-tumor lung tissue. The clonotype originates from a man aged 65 to 79 with non-small cell lung cancer. This chain's CDR3 is CASSQEPTYSNLSQHS. The CDR3 region has the DNA TGCGCCAGCAGCCAAGAGCCGACCTATAGCAATCTGTCCCAGCATTCT.